The 23 T cell receptor beta chains reported below all come from one sample, sequenced in a study of T cell responses to AZD1222 COVID-19 vaccine. Clones were sequenced by immunoSEQ multiplex PCR, and TCRdb holds only the in-frame ones, with some missing. The sample lists tens of thousands of clones; about 78% were seen once. Here the sequenced sample was peripheral blood, taken on day 0 of AZD1222 vaccination. The receptors were sampled from an adult in good health.

The V and J genes are TRBV25-1 and TRBJ2-5; 11 nucleotides line up with TRBD2. Trimming removed 1 base from V and 0 bases from J; junction bases left unmatched: 4. Germline V gene lookup returns CDR1 MGHDK and CDR2 SYGVNS. CDR3 length: 17 residues. CDR3 sequence: CASSEFGTSGYQETQYF. DNA of the CDR3: TGTGCCAGCAGTGAATTCGGGACTAGCGGCTACCAAGAGACCCAGTACTTC.

The chain has TRBV10-1 and TRBJ1-4, with D possibly being TRBD1 (6 bases). This CDR3 is built from 13 residues. Germline loops: CDR1 WNHNN, CDR2 SYGVQD (reference sequence). The ends were cut back, 6 bases at V and 4 bases at J, with 9 bases in the middle. CDR3 DNA: TGCGCCAGCAGCCGGGACAATAATGAAAAACTGTTTTTT. Its translation is CASSRDNNEKLFF.

This sequence joins TRBV4-1 and TRBJ2-1; D perhaps matches TRBD2 (5 bases). There are 14 residues in the CDR3. V lost 2 bases, J lost 4 bases, and 9 bases lay in between. The V gene's germline CDR1 is MGHRA and CDR2 YSYEKL. The CDR3: CASSQRGRYNEQFF. DNA for the CDR3: TGCGCCAGCAGCCAAAGAGGGCGGTACAATGAGCAGTTCTTC.

The V call is TRBV3-1 (or the pseudogene TRBV3-2), the J call TRBJ2-3; D unclear. The CDR3 contains 15 residues. V was clipped by 1 base and J by 5 bases, with 13 bases between them. In germline, CDR1 is LGHDT, CDR2 YNNKEL (reference sequence). The CDR3 reads CASSQVAASLDTQYF. CDR3 DNA: TGTGCCAGCAGCCAAGTTGCGGCGAGCTTAGATACGCAGTATTTT.

The V gene is TRBV5-1, the J gene TRBJ1-1, with D hard to call. Germline loops: CDR1 SGHRS, CDR2 YFSETQ. Trimming took off 5 bases at V and 1 base at J, with 6 bases between the two ends. The CDR3 is 12 amino acids. Here the CDR3 reads CASSYTNTEAFF. The CDR3 DNA reads TGCGCCAGCAGTTACACGAACACTGAAGCTTTCTTT.

The gene calls are TRBV28 and TRBJ2-1, with 10 positions matching TRBD1. Germline trimming cut 5 bases from V and 6 bases from J; bases unmatched to any gene: 7. This CDR3 comprises 15 residues. The germline V gene encodes CDR1 MDHEN and CDR2 SYDVKM. The CDR3 bases are TGTGCCAGCAGTAAGCCGAGGGACAGGGGCAATGAGCAGTTCTTC. The encoded protein is CASSKPRDRGNEQFF.

This clone has a single count. This rearrangement joins TRBV14 to TRBJ2-1; D is unresolved. The germline V and J ends were trimmed by 1 base and 2 bases, with 6 bases remaining between them. CDR3 length equals 14 residues. Germline loops: CDR1 SGHDN, CDR2 FVKESK. The CDR3 sequence is CASSQGGTYNEQFF. The CDR3, as DNA: TGTGCCAGCAGCCAAGGCGGAACCTACAATGAGCAGTTCTTC.

CDR3 coding DNA: TGTGCCAGCAGCCGCCAGGGGCCTTCTGAGGAGCAGTACTTC. Amino acid sequence: CASSRQGPSEEQYF. The chain uses TRBV11-2 and TRBJ2-7; possible D gene TRBD1, 6 bases. V lost 5 bases and J lost 7, with 18 bases in between. Germline CDR1 and CDR2: SGHAT and FQNNGV. The CDR3 loop spans 14 amino acids.

This clone was recorded once. The chain employs TRBV5-1 and TRBJ1-1, with no clear D. The CDR3 is 13 amino acids. V was trimmed by 3 bases and J by 3 bases, leaving 9 bases between them. CDR1 and CDR2 from the germline V gene are SGHRS and YFSETQ. The CDR3 DNA sequence: TGCGCCAGCAGCTCGGAGAGCCACACTGAAGCTTTCTTT. Amino acid sequence: CASSSESHTEAFF.

The J gene is TRBJ2-7, the V gene TRBV5-1; no clear D gene. The CDR3 has 14 residues. Germline lookup yields CDR1 SGHRS and CDR2 YFSETQ. Between the trimmed V and J ends, which lost 1 base and 2 bases, there was a span of 10 bases. CDR3 nucleotides: TGCGCCAGCAGCTTGTACAGTTCCCCCTACGAGCAGTACTTC. It encodes CASSLYSSPYEQYF.

The genes are TRBV28 and TRBJ2-5, with TRBD2 identical over 8 bases. Unmatched junction bases numbered 13, after V lost 6 bases and J lost 1 base. From germline, CDR1 is MDHEN and CDR2 SYDVKM. The CDR3 is made up of 17 amino acids. The CDR3, as DNA: TGTGCCAGCAGCCCCGGGGGGGTCTGGAAAATCCAAGAGACCCAGTACTTC. It encodes CASSPGGVWKIQETQYF.

The V call is TRBV14, the J call TRBJ2-1; D ambiguous. This CDR3 has 14 residues. V dropped 4 bases and J dropped 2 bases, with 9 bases sitting between them. Looked up from germline, CDR1 is SGHDN and CDR2 is FVKESK. CDR3 DNA sequence: TGTGCCAGCAGCCTAAGGTCGGCCTACAATGAGCAGTTCTTC. As protein: CASSLRSAYNEQFF.

By share, this clone ranks as medium-sized. The junction shows a germline mismatch at one end, possibly a read error. The chain carries TRBV12-5 and TRBJ2-1, with no clear D. The germline V gene has CDR1 LGHNT and CDR2 FRNRAP. This CDR3 region has 11 residues. The DNA of the CDR3 is TGTGCTAGTGGTTCAATAGCCCTAAGGGTCTTC. This translates into CASGSIALRVF.

This clone was detected only once. This chain connects TRBV19 to TRBJ2-7; 10 positions match TRBD1. The ends lost 5 bases at V and 6 bases at J; junction bases unmatched: 10. Germline CDR1 and CDR2: LNHDA and SQIVND (reference sequence). This CDR3 is 15 amino acids long. CDR3 nucleotide sequence: TGTGCCAGTAGTGCAGGGGGACAGGGGATTTCCGAGCAGTACTTC. Translation: CASSAGGQGISEQYF.

This clone was observed a handful of times. This chain joins TRBV24-1 and TRBJ2-2, with 7 bases matching TRBD2. With V trimmed by 2 bases and J by 1 base, 3 bases remained unmatched. The CDR3 loop spans 16 amino acids. Germline V lookup: CDR1 KGHDR, CDR2 SFDVKD. The CDR3 is CATSDSGTMNTGELFF. The CDR3 DNA reads TGTGCCACCAGTGATTCCGGGACTATGAACACCGGGGAGCTGTTTTTT.

The chain has TRBV10-3 and TRBJ2-3; D perhaps matches TRBD2 (5 bases). Germline lookup yields CDR1 ENHRY and CDR2 SYGVKD. The V and J ends lost 3 bases and 2 bases respectively, with 15 bases between them. The CDR3 totals 16 residues. CDR3 region: CAISDPPQEATDTQYF. The DNA of the CDR3 is TGTGCCATCAGTGACCCCCCCCAGGAGGCCACAGATACGCAGTATTTT.

The J gene is TRBJ2-3, the V gene TRBV7-2; 7 positions agree with TRBD1. The CDR3 contains 15 residues. The V and J ends lost 2 bases and 2 bases, in that order; junction bases with no gene match: 4. CDR1 and CDR2 (germline): SGHTA, FQGNSA. CDR3 in amino acids: CASSLRKGATDTQYF. CDR3 coding DNA: TGTGCCAGCAGCTTACGGAAGGGGGCCACAGATACGCAGTATTTT.

This clone showed up just once. Written as DNA, the CDR3 is TGTGCCCACTGTCCGGGGCAGACGAACACTGAAGCTTTCTTT. Its protein is CAHCPGQTNTEAFF. The chain combines TRBV6-5 with TRBJ1-1; possible D gene TRBD1, 5 bases. Trimming cost V 11 bases and J 1 base, with 17 bases left between them. CDR1 is MNHEY, CDR2 SVGAGI, per germline. This CDR3 is built from 14 residues.

V usage is TRBV23-1 and J usage is TRBJ1-5; D is ambiguous. TRBV23-1 qualifies as an ORF whose function is uncertain. The V end lost 4 bases, the J end lost 4 bases, and 5 bases lay between the germline ends. The CDR3 loop spans 12 amino acids. The CDR3 nucleotides are TGCGCCAGCAGTCGCGGAAATCAGCCCCAGCATTTT. This gives the protein CASSRGNQPQHF.

V gene TRBV27 combines with J gene TRBJ1-2; TRBD1 is a possible D gene (5 bases). V lost 6 bases and J lost 0, with 17 bases in between. The CDR3 covers 16 residues. CDR1 is MNHEY and CDR2 is SMNVEV in the germline V gene (reference sequence). The CDR3 DNA is TGTGCCAGCAGCCCCTGGGGGACTCAGACTAACTATGGCTACACCTTC. The encoded protein is CASSPWGTQTNYGYTF.

This clone has only a few counts. The rearrangement uses TRBV3-1 (or the pseudogene TRBV3-2) and TRBJ2-3; unclear D gene. Germline assignment: CDR1 LGHDT and CDR2 YNNKEL (reference sequence). The CDR3 loop spans 13 amino acids. Between the trimmed V and J ends, which lost 4 bases and 2 bases, there was a span of 7 bases. This CDR3 is CASSLGNTDTQYF. CDR3 in DNA: TGTGCCAGCAGCCTGGGCAACACAGATACGCAGTATTTT.

V gene TRBV5-1 combines with J gene TRBJ2-7; 11 bases map to TRBD2. Germline lookup yields CDR1 SGHRS and CDR2 YFSETQ. The CDR3 covers 14 residues. Unmatched junction bases numbered 3, after V lost 1 base and J lost 6 bases. The DNA of the CDR3 is TGCGCCAGCAGCTTGATAGCGGGAGGGCGCGAGCAGTACTTC. It is translated as CASSLIAGGREQYF.

The rearrangement joins TRBV4-2 to TRBJ2-1; 8 bases agree with TRBD2. This CDR3 is built from 16 residues. Trimming took 2 bases from V and 7 from J; bases not matched to a gene: 10. Germline CDR1 and CDR2: LGHNA and YNFKEQ. The CDR3: CASSQRGGGGFNEQFF. In DNA, the CDR3 is TGTGCCAGCAGCCAACGGGGGGGAGGGGGTTTTAATGAGCAGTTCTTC.